This TCR beta chain was identified during a study of blood T cell repertoires in COVID-19. In the study overall: In each case, the material was cDNA or gDNA derived from T cells, B-cell-depleted T cells, or PBMCs.

Source study methods: Reference gene primer amplification in the assay estimated nucleated cell counts. Assay used: immunoSEQ multiplex PCR; TCRdb lists only in-frame clones, some missing. The DNA was the basis for D and trimming; V, J and clone size are from that table. The data show 190,000 or so clones, 70% to 90% seen once. This clone was observed a handful of times. CDR1 is MDHEN, CDR2 SYDVKM, per germline. Trimming cost V 4 bases and J 2 bases, with 9 bases left between them. CDR3 length: 14 residues. Adults between roughly 18 and 90 years of age took part from 24 US areas. Assignment of participants to cohorts was predicated upon participant-reported clinical history.

The sequencing input was PBMCs or T cells enriched from blood (not recorded which). The receptor was isolated from a woman in her twenties or thirties who had been exposed to COVID-19. The V and J genes are TRBV28 and TRBJ1-5; weak D call: TRBD1 (5 bases). The CDR3, as DNA: TGTGCCAGCAGTTCAGGGATGGGCAATCAGCCCCAGCATTTT. The encoded protein is CASSSGMGNQPQHF.